This T cell receptor beta chain was identified in a study of blood T cell repertoires in COVID-19. Study details: From the United States, Italy and Spain came samples of acute and convalescent COVID-19. The analysed material was cDNA or gDNA that came from T cells, B-cell-depleted T cells, or PBMCs.

Produced via immunoSEQ multiplex PCR; TCRdb's table is partial and in-frame only. Counted here are over 50,000 clones, about 85% occurring once; the ten biggest clones make up roughly 10%. V dropped 6 bases and J dropped 5; count of bases not matched to a gene: 11. Germline V gene sequence: CDR1 MNHEY, CDR2 SVGAGI. The CDR3 has 15 amino acids. This sequence originates from a human donor in a cohort sampled during active COVID-19. The sample taken for sequencing was peripheral blood. The chain has TRBV6-5 and TRBJ2-7; the match to TRBD2 covers 9 bases. This chain's CDR3 is CASRYSSGIVHEQYF. The CDR3 DNA is TGTGCCAGCAGATATTCTAGCGGGATAGTCCACGAGCAGTACTTC.